Below are 7 T cell receptor beta chains sequenced from a single sample in a study of cytomegalovirus exposure and HLA in healthy donors. Libraries were prepared by immunoSEQ multiplex PCR; TCRdb keeps only in-frame clonotypes and omits some of them. The table records approximately 170,000 clones, roughly nine tenths of them present only once. Sequencing was carried out using PBMCs. These receptors came from a woman younger than 30 in good health and CMV-seropositive.

The chain recombines TRBV19 with TRBJ1-5, with TRBD1 identical over 8 bases. Germline V gene data show CDR1 as LNHDA and CDR2 as SQIVND (reference sequence). Losses at the gene ends were 8 bases for V and 4 bases for J; bases not matched to a gene: 7. The CDR3 covers 14 residues. The CDR3 protein is CASGGQGWNQPQHF. Written as DNA, the CDR3 is TGTGCCAGTGGAGGACAGGGTTGGAATCAGCCCCAGCATTTT.

This clone was found a few times. The genes are TRBV5-1 and TRBJ2-1, with TRBD2 matching 11 bases. Germline lookup yields CDR1 SGHRS and CDR2 YFSETQ. The CDR3 consists of 16 residues. With V trimmed by 0 bases and J by 7 bases, 6 bases remained unmatched. DNA of the CDR3: TGCGCCAGCAGCTTGGGTGGGGGGACTAGCGGTAATGAGCAGTTCTTC. This gives the protein CASSLGGGTSGNEQFF.

This chain uses TRBV28 with TRBJ2-7; 7 bases fit TRBD1. The length of the CDR3 is 13 residues. With V trimmed by 3 bases and J by 5 bases, 4 bases remained unmatched. The V gene's germline CDR1 is MDHEN and CDR2 SYDVKM. CDR3 amino acids: CASSLIGGNEQYF. The DNA of the CDR3 is TGTGCCAGCAGTTTGATAGGGGGCAACGAGCAGTACTTC.

V is TRBV7-9 and J is TRBJ1-1, with D uncertain. The V and J ends lost 3 bases and 2 bases respectively, with 13 bases between them. Per the germline V gene, CDR1 is SEHNR and CDR2 is FQNEAQ (reference sequence). There are 15 residues in the CDR3. The CDR3 loop is CASSFLEGHNTEAFF. For the CDR3, the DNA is TGTGCCAGCAGCTTTTTGGAGGGCCACAACACTGAAGCTTTCTTT.

The chain joins TRBV4-2 to TRBJ1-2; no clear D gene. Germline CDR1 is LGHNA and CDR2 is YNFKEQ. The CDR3 totals 15 residues. Trimming took off 4 bases at V and 8 bases at J, with 20 bases between the two ends. The CDR3 reads CASSLALGPTGGYTF. Here the CDR3 DNA reads TGTGCCAGCAGCCTCGCCCTGGGCCCGACGGGGGGCTACACCTTC.

This clone appeared once. The chain couples TRBV6-5 to TRBJ2-3, with 10 positions matching TRBD2. The CDR3 has 15 amino acids. J gave up 5 bases and V 6 bases, and 8 bases lay outside the gene matches. Looked up from germline, CDR1 is MNHEY and CDR2 is SVGAGI. CDR3 region: CASSLSGRRIDTQYF. The CDR3 coding sequence is TGTGCCAGCAGCCTTAGCGGGAGGAGGATAGATACGCAGTATTTT.

V usage is TRBV4-1 and J usage is TRBJ1-2, with 7 bases lining up with TRBD1. This CDR3 is built from 13 residues. Germline CDR1 and CDR2: MGHRA and YSYEKL. After removal of 3 bases from V and 8 bases from J, the junction contained 6 bases not matched to a gene. CDR3 sequence: CASSQTGLRGYTF. The DNA for the CDR3 is TGCGCCAGCAGCCAGACAGGGTTGAGAGGCTACACCTTC.